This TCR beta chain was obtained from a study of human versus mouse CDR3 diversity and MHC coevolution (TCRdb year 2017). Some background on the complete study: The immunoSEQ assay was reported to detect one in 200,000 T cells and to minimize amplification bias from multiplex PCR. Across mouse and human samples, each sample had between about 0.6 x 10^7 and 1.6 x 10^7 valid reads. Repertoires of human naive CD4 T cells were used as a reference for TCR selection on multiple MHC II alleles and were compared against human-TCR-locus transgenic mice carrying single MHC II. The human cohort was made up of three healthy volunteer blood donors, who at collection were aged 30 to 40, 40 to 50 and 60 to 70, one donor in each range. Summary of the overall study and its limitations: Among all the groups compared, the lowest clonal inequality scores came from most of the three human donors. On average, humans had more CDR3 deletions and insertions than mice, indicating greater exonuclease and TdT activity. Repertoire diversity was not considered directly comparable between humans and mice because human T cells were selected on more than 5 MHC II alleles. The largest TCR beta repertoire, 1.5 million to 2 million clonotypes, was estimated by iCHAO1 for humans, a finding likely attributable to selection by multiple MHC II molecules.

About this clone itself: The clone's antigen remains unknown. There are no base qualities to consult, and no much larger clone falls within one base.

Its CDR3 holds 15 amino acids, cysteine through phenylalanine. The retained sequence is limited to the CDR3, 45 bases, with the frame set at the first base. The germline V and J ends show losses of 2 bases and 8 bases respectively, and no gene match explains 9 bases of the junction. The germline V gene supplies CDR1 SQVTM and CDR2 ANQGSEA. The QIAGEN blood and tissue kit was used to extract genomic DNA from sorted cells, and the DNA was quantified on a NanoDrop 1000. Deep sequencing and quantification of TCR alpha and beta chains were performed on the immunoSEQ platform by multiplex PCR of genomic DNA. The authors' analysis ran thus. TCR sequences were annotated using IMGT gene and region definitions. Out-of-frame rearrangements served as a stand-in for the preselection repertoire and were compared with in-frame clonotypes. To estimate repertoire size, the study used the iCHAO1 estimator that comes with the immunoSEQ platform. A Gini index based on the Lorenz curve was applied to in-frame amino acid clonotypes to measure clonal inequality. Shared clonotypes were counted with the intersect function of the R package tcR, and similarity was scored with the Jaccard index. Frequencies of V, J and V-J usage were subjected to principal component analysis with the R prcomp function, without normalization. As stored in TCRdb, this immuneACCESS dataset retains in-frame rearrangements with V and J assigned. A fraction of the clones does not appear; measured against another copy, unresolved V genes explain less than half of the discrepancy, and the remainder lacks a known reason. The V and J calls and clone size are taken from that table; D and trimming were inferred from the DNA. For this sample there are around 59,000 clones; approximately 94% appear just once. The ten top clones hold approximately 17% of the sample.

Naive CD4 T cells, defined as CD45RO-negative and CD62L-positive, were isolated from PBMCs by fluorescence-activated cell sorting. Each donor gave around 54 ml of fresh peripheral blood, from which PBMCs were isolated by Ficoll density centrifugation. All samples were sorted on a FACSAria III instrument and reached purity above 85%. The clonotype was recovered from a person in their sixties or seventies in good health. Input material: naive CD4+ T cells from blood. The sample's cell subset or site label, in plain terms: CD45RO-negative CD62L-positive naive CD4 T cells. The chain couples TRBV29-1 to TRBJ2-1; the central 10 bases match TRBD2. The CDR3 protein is CSVESHLAGVDEQFF. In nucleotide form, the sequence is TGCAGCGTTGAATCTCATCTAGCGGGAGTGGATGAGCAGTTCTTC.